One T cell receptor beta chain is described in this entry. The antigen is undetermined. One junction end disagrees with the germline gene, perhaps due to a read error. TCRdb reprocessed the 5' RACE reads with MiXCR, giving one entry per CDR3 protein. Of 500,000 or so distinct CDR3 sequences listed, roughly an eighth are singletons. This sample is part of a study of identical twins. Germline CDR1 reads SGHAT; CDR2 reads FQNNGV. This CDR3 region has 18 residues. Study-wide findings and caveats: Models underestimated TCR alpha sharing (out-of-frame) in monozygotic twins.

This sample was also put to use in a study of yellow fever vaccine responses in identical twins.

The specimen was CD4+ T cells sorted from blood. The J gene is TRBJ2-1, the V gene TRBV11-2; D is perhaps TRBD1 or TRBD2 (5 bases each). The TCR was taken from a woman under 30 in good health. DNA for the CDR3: TGTGCCAGCAGCTCCACGAGGGGCGCCAGGCCCTCCCACAATGAGCAGTTCTTC. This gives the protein CASSSTRGARPSHNEQFF.